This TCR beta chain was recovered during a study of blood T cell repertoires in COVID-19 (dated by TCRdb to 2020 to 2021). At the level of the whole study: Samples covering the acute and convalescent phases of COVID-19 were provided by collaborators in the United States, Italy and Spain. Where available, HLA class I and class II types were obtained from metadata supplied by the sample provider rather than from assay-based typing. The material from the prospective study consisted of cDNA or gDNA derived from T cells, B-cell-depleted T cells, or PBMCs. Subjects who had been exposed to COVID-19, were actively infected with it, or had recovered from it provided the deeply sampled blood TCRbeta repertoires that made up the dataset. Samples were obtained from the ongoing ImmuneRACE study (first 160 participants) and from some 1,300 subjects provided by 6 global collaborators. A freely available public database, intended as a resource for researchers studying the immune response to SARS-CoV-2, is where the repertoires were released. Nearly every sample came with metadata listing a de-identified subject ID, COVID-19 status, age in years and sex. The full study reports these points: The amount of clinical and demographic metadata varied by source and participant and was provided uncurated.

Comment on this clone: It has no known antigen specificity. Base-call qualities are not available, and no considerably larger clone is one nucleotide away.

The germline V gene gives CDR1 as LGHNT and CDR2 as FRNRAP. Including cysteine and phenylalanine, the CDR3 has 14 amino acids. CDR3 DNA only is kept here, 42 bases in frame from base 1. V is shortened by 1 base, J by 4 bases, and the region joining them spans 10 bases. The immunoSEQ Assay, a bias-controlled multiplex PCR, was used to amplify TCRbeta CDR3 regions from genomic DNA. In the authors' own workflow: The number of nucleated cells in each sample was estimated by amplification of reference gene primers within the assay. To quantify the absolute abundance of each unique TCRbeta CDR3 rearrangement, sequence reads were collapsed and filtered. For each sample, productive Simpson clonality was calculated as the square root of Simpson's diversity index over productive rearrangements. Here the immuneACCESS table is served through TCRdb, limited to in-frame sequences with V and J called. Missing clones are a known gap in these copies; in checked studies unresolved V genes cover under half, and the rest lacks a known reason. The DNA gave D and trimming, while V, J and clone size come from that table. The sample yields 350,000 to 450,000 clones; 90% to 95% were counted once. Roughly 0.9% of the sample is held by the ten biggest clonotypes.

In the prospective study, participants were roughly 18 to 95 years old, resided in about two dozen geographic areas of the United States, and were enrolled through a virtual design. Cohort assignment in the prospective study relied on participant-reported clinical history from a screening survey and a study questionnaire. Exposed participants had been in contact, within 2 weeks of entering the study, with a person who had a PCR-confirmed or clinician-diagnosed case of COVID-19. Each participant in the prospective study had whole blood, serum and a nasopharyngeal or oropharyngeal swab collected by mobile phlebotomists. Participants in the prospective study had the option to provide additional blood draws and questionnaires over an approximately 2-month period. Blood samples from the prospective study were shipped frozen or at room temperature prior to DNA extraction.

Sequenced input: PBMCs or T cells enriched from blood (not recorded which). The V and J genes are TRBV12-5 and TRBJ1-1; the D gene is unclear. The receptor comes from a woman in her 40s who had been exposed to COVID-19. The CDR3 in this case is CASGLAGLATEAFF. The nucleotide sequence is TGTGCTAGTGGTTTGGCCGGGTTGGCCACTGAAGCTTTCTTT.